Listed below are T cell receptor beta chains from one sample, sequenced in a study of glioma-infiltrating T cells. TCRdb fed the multiplex PCR reads into MiXCR, producing one record per CDR3 protein. Found here are some 1,700 distinct CDR3 sequences, about four fifths of them singletons; the top ten hold 63%. The sequenced material came from glioma tissue, nonneoplastic brain tissue, or PBMCs (not recorded which). The receptors were gathered from a human donor with low-grade glioma or glioblastoma, undergoing nonglioma brain surgery, or in good health (not recorded which). Some clones in this sample may be carry-over from other donors' samples. Each CDR3 is given without its conserved first and last residue. Fields, in order: J gene, V gene, CDR3 protein.

>TRBJ1-4|TRBV6-1
ASSVAFIEKLF
>TRBJ1-2|TRBV28
ASSLSSEFYGYT
>TRBJ2-3|TRBV7-6
ASSELTSGTPDTQY
>TRBJ2-3|TRBV19
ATSTSGSRTDTQY
>TRBJ2-7|TRBV20-1
SAISLAVSYEQY
>TRBJ2-1|TRBV13
ASSLKDFSYNEQF
>TRBJ1-6|TRBV20-1
SAGTDNSPLH
>TRBJ1-5|TRBV7-2
ASSFTTGNQPQH
>TRBJ2-1|TRBV20-1
SAYFGTADEQF
>TRBJ2-2|TRBV13
ASSSRDKSTGELF
>TRBJ1-2|TRBV27
ASRSGQGYYGYT
>TRBJ2-5|TRBV5-4
ASSLRRGQETQY
>TRBJ2-1|TRBV4-1
ASSQGGNNEQF
>TRBJ2-1|TRBV20-1
SAHSDTYNEQF
>TRBJ2-7|TRBV6-1
ASSPDRGSYEQY
>TRBJ1-2|TRBV6-2/TRBV6-3
ASSYSDAEPSNYGYT
>TRBJ2-1|TRBV24-1
ATSDSGYNEQF
>TRBJ2-1|TRBV27
ASSLDQRYNEQF
>TRBJ1-3|TRBV6-1
ASSYLSSGNTIY
>TRBJ1-6|TRBV27
ASSGPGLSPIH
>TRBJ1-2|TRBV6-1
ASSRSGQGVGYT
>TRBJ2-7|TRBV28
ASSSALEQY
>TRBJ1-6|TRBV20-1
SARIPGQPNSPLH
>TRBJ2-2|TRBV4-1
ASSPEPWGFGELF
>TRBJ2-7|TRBV12-3/TRBV12-4
ASSSAAGEQY
>TRBJ2-5|TRBV28
ASSLGRTAKETQY
>TRBJ2-3|TRBV6-1
ASSPGSGGARDTQY
>TRBJ2-3|TRBV6-1
ASSEGYTQY
>TRBJ1-5|TRBV6-5
ASSYIGPGLQH
>TRBJ2-7|TRBV7-2
ASSLDRSDEQY
>TRBJ2-7|TRBV20-1
SALEGLSEQY
>TRBJ2-5|TRBV27
ASSPLPGTGETQY
>TRBJ2-3|TRBV20-1
SAHGGSPDTQY
>TRBJ1-1|TRBV5-1
ASSLATDGEAF
>TRBJ1-5|TRBV5-6
ASSLGRTGSNQPQH
>TRBJ2-1|TRBV27
ASIWTYGGNEQF
>TRBJ2-7|TRBV5-8
ASSQGTGPFHEQY
>TRBJ1-5|TRBV24-1
ATSGQFNQPQH
>TRBJ1-5|TRBV7-2
ASSLLDNQPQH
>TRBJ1-5|TRBV15
ATSGVDVGNQPQH
>TRBJ1-1|TRBV7-2
ASVPQGTGTEAF
>TRBJ2-7|TRBV20-1
SARDPGTRRYEQY